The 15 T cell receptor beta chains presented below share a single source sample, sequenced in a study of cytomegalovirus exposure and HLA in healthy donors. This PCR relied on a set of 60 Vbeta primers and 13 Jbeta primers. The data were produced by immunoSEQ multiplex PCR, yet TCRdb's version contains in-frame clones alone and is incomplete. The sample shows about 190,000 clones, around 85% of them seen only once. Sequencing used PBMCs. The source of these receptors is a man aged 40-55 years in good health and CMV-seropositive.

CDR3 bases: TGTGCCTGGAGCCTAGCCGGGAATGGGGGCTACACCTTC. It encodes CAWSLAGNGGYTF. The chain uses TRBV30 and TRBJ1-2; D call uncertain. This CDR3 is 13 amino acids long. The germline V gene has CDR1 GTSNPN and CDR2 SVGIG (reference sequence). The ends were cut back, 3 bases at V and 8 bases at J, with 16 bases in the middle.

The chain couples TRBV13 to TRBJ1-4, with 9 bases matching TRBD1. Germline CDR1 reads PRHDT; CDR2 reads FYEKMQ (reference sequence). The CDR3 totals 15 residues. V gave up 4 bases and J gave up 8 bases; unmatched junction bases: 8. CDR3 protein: CASSSAWTGEEKLFF. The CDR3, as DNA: TGTGCCAGCAGCTCCGCCTGGACAGGGGAGGAAAAACTGTTTTTT.

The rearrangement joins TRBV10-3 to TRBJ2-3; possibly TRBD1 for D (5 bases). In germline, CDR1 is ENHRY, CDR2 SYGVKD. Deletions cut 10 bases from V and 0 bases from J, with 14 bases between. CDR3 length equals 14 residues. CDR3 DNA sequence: TGTGCCACCTCGACAGCCTCTAGCACAGATACGCAGTATTTT. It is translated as CATSTASSTDTQYF.

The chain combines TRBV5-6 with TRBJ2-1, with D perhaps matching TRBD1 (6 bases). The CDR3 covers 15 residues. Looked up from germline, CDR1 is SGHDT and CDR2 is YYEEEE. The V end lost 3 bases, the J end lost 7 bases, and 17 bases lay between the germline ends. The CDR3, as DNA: TGTGCCAGCAGCTCCCGGGACACATACAATAATGAGCAGTTCTTC. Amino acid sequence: CASSSRDTYNNEQFF.

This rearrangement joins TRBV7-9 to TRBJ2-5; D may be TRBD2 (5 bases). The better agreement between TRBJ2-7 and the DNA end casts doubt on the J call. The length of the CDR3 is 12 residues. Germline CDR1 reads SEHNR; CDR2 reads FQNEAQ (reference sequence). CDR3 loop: CASSQGSYEQYF. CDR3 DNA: TGTGCCAGCAGCCAAGGGAGCTACGAGCAGTACTTC.

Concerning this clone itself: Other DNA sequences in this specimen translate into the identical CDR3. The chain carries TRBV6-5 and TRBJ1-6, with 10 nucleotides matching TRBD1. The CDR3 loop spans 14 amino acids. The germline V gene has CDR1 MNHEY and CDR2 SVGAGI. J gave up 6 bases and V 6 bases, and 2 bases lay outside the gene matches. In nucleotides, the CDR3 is TGTGCCAGCAGCCGGACAGGGGGTAATTCACCCCTCCACTTT. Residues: CASSRTGGNSPLHF.

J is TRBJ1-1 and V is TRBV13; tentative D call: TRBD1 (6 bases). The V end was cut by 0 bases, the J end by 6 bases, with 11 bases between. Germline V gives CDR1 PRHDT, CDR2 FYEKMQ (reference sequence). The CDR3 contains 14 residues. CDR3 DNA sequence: TGTGCCAGCAGCTTAGGCGGGCCAGGGGCTGAAGCTTTCTTT. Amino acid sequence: CASSLGGPGAEAFF.

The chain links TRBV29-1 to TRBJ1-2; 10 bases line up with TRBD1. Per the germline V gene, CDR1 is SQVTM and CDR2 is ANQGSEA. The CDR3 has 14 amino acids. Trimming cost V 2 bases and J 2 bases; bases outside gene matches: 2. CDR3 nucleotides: TGCAGCGTTGAAAGACAGGGGGCAAACTATGGCTACACCTTC. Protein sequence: CSVERQGANYGYTF.

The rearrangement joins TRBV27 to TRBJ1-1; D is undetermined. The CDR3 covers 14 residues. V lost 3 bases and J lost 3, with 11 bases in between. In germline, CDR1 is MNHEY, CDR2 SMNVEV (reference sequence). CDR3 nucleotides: TGTGCCAGCAGTTTCCCCGGCGGGGACACTGAAGCTTTCTTT. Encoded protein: CASSFPGGDTEAFF.

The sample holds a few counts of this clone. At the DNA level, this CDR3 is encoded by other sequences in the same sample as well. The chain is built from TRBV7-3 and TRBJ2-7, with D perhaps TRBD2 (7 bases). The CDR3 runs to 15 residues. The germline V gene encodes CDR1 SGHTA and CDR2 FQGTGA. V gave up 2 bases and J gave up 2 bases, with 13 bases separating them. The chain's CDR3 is CASSLGGGGTYEQYF. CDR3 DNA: TGTGCCAGCAGCTTAGGGGGAGGGGGAACCTACGAGCAGTACTTC.

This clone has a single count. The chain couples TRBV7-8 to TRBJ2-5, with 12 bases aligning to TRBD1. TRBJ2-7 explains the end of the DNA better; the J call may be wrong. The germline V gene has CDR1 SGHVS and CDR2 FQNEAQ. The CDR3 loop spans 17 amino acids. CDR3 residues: CASSLAGQGAIGNEQYF. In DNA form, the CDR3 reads TGTGCCAGCAGCTTAGCGGGACAGGGGGCGATCGGCAACGAGCAGTACTTC.

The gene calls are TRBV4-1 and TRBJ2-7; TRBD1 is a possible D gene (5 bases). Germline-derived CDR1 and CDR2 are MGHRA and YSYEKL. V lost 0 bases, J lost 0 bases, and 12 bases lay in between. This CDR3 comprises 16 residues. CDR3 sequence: CASSQDLLQGSYEQYF. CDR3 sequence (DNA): TGCGCCAGCAGCCAAGACCTCCTTCAGGGCTCCTACGAGCAGTACTTC.

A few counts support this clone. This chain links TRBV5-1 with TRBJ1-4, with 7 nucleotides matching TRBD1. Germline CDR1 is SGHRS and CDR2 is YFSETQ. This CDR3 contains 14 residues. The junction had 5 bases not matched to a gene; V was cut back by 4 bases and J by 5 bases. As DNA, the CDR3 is TGCGCCAGCAGCCCCGACAGGGAGAATGAAAAACTGTTTTTT. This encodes CASSPDRENEKLFF.

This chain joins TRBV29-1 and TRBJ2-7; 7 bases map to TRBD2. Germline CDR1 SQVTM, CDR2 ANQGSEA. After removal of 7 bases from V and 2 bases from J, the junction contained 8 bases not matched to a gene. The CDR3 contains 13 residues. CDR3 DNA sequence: TGCAGCGGCGTGGGACGGGGGGCCTACGAGCAGTACTTC. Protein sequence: CSGVGRGAYEQYF.

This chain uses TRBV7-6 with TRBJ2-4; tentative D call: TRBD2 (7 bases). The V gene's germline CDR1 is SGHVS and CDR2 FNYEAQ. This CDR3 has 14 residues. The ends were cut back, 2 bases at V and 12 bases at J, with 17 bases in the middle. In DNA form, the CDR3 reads TGTGCCAGCAGCTTAATACCTGGGGGGGGCGCTCAGTACTTC. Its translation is CASSLIPGGGAQYF.